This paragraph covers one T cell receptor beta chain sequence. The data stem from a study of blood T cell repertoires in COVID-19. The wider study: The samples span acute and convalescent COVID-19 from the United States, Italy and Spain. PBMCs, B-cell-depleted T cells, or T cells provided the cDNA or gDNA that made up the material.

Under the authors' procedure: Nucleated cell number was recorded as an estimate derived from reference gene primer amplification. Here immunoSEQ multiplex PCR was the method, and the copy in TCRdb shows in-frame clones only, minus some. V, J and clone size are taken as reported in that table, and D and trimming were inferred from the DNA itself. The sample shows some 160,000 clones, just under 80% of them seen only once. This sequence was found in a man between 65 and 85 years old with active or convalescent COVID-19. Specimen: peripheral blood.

The chain's CDR3 is CAIKGTSGSYEQYF. The CDR3 DNA follows: TGTGCCATCAAGGGGACTAGCGGCTCCTACGAGCAGTACTTC. V and J are TRBV10-3 and TRBJ2-7; 11 positions match TRBD2. The CDR3 length is 14 residues. J lost 0 bases, V lost 7 bases, and 2 bases had no gene match. In germline, CDR1 is ENHRY, CDR2 SYGVKD.